The 6 T cell receptor beta chains presented below share a single source sample, sequenced in a study of blood T cells in healthy people across ages (dated by TCRdb to about 2015). Libraries were built with 5' RACE. The instrument given in TCRdb is Illumina HiSeq 2500. A second PCR of roughly 6 to 12 cycles was performed with a sample-barcoded 5' primer and a J-beta primer mix. The raw public data were reprocessed by TCRdb itself: fastp quality trimming at Q25, MiXCR clonotype calling, in-frame beta chains only. Every entry covers one CDR3 protein and lists the most common genes and DNA from its rows. Across this sample there are about 730,000 distinct CDR3 sequences, with roughly 44% seen only once. The top ten clones comprise less than 25% of the sample. Sequenced: blood. All receptors derive from a woman in her fifties or sixties in good health.

This clonotype turned up a few times. The V gene is TRBV5-1, the J gene TRBJ2-3, with D possibly TRBD2 on 5 matching bases. CDR1 is SGHRS and CDR2 is YFSETQ in the germline V gene. The CDR3 is 14 residues long. V shed 5 bases and J shed 0 bases, with 10 bases lying between them. The chain's CDR3 is CASREAASTDTQYF. The CDR3 DNA sequence: TGCGCCAGCAGGGAAGCGGCCAGCACAGATACGCAGTATTTT.

This clonotype was observed a handful of times. The chain combines TRBV24-1 with TRBJ2-1; 9 nucleotides agree with TRBD1. With 5 bases clipped from V and 8 bases from J, the junction kept 9 bases outside the gene matches. CDR3 length equals 15 residues. Germline-derived CDR1 and CDR2 are KGHDR and SFDVKD. The CDR3 DNA reads TGTGCCACCAGTGGCTTGGGACAGGGAACATATGAGCAGTTCTTC. This sequence encodes CATSGLGQGTYEQFF.

The chain couples TRBV7-9 to TRBJ2-1; TRBD2 matches 10 bases. This CDR3 region has 20 residues. The germline CDR1 and CDR2 sequences are SEHNR and FQNEAQ (reference sequence). V trimming: 7 bases; J trimming: 0 bases; junction bases outside the gene matches: 18. The DNA for the CDR3 is TGTGCCAGCACCAGCGAGAGCGGGAGGGCGTTTATAAGCTCCTACAATGAGCAGTTCTTC. Translating gives CASTSESGRAFISSYNEQFF. Filled out from reference TRBV7-9 and TRBJ2-1, the complete variable domain reads DTGVSQNPRHKITKRGQNVTFRCDPISEHNRLYWYRQTLGQGPEFLTYFQNEAQLEKSRLLSDRFSAERPKGSFSTLEIQRTEQGDSAMYLCASTSESGRAFISSYNEQFFGPGTRLTVL.

The chain uses TRBV20-1 and TRBJ2-1; D possibly corresponds to TRBD2 (7 bases). CDR3 length equals 15 residues. CDR1 DFQATT and CDR2 SNEGSKA come from the germline V gene (reference sequence). Trimming shortened V by 1 base and J by 5 bases, and 15 bases separated the two germline ends. Here the CDR3 reads CSARVARGGHNEQFF. In DNA form, the CDR3 reads TGCAGTGCTAGAGTGGCTAGGGGGGGACACAATGAGCAGTTCTTC.

V and J are TRBV6-2 or TRBV6-3 and TRBJ1-5; a possible D gene is TRBD1 (6 bases). The CDR3 is made up of 17 amino acids. The germline V and J ends were trimmed by 7 bases and 1 base, with 20 bases remaining between them. Germline CDR1 reads MNHEY; CDR2 reads SVGEGT. DNA for the CDR3: TGTGCCAGCACCTTTTCTGTGGGGGGCGCAAGCAATCAGCCCCAGCATTTT. Translated, it gives CASTFSVGGASNQPQHF.

The chain carries TRBV12-3 or TRBV12-4 and TRBJ2-7; D is possibly TRBD2 (6 bases). V was clipped by 5 bases and J by 3 bases, with 11 bases between them. The CDR3 extends over 13 amino acids. CDR3 sequence reads: CASSRSGHYEQYF. DNA of the CDR3: TGTGCCAGCAGTCGTAGCGGCCACTACGAGCAGTACTTC.